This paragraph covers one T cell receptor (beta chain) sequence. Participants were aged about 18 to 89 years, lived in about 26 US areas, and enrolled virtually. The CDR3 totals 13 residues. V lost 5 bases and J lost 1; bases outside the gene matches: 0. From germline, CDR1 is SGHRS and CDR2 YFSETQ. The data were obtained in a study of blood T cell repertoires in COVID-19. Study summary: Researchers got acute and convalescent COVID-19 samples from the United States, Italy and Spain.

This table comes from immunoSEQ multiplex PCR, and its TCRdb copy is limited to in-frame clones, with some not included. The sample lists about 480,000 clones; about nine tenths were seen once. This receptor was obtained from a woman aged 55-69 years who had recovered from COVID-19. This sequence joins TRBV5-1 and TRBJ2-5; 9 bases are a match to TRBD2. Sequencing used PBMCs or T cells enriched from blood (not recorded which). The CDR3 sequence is CASRLAGQETQYF. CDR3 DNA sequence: TGCGCCAGCAGACTAGCGGGCCAAGAGACCCAGTACTTC.